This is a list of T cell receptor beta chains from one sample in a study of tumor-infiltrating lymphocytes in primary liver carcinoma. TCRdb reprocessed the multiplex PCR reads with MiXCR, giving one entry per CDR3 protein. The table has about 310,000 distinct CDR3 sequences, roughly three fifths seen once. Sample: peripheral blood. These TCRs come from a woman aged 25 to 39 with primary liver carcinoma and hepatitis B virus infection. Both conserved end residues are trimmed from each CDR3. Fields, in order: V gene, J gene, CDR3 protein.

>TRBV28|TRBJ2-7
ASSPSSTRSYEQY
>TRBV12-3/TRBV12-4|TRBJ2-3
ASSLLGARWGTDTQY
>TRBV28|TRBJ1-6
TSTDTRSPLH
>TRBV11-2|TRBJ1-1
ASNSEGGYATEAL
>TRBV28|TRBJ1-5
ASSLQFNQPQH
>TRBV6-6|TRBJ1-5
ASSSPSPPARPQH
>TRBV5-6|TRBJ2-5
ASSFDRRETQY
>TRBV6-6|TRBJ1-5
ASSYRDRPQH
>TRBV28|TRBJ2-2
ASSLTGRAGELF
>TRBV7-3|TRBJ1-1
ASSLGGGGRAEAF
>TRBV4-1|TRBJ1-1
ASSQLIGRRSTEAF
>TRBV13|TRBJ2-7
ASSSGRFIYEQY
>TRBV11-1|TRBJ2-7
ASSIAAGGLSGEQY
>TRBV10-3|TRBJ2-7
AISESSGSYEQY
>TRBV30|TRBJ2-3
AWSDRVWADTQY
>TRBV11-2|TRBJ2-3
ARSLGADTQY
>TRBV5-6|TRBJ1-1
ASSFIPGQANTEAF
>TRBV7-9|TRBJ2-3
ASDKRDTDTQY
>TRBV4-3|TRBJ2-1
AGSQDARPLSYNEQF
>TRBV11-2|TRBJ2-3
ASSLLAGASDVQY
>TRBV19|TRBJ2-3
ASWDLGQTDTQY
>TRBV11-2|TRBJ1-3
ASSLAGISGNTIY
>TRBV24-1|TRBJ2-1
ATSDTGQTGEQF
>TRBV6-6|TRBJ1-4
ASSYGGQGNEKLF
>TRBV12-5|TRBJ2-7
ASVGWTYEQY
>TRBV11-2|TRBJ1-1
ASSSHPETEAF
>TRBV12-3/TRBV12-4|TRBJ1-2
ASSHRGDYGYT
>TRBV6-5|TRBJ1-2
ACSPGGGVNYGYT
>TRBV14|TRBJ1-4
ASSDRGATNEKLF
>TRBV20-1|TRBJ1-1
SAYDSFTEAF
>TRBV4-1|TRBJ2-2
ASNQRDRGFTGELF
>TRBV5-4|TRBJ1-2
ASSFPGVDYGYT
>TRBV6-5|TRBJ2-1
ASRQSLAGDGNEQF
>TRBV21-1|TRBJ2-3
ASRVTTDAQY
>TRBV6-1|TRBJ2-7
ASTEDRRTEQY
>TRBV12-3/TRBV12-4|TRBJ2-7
ASSLGQVGYEQY
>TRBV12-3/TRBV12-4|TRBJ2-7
DSSQAGVSYEYY
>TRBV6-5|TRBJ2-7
AAGQGGSYEQY
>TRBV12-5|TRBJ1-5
ASGTLQGALVPGQPQH
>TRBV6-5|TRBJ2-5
ASSRDRGGQETQY
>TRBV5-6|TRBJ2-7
ASSLLQGVYEQY
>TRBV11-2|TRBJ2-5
ASRRLGGADQETQH
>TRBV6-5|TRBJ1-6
ASSYFSFGSSYNSPLH
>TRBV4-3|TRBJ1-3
ASSQQQGNGNTIY
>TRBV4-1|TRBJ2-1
ASSHPSALMDNEQF
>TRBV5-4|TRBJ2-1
ASSSGSGHSYNEQF
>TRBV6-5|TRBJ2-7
ASSYSTGRAYEQY
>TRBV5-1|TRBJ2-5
ASSWDTVKETQY
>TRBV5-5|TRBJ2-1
ASSLAGHSYNEQF
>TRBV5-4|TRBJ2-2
ASSFRPGNTGELF
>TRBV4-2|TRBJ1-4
TCSQVSGSEKLF
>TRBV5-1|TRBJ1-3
ASSNAGTYGITIY
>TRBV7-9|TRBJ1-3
ASSWDFGGNTIY
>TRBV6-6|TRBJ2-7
ASTTPGADGYEQY
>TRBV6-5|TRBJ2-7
ASSYSGGYELY
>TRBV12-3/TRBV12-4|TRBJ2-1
ASSLRSLAHEQF